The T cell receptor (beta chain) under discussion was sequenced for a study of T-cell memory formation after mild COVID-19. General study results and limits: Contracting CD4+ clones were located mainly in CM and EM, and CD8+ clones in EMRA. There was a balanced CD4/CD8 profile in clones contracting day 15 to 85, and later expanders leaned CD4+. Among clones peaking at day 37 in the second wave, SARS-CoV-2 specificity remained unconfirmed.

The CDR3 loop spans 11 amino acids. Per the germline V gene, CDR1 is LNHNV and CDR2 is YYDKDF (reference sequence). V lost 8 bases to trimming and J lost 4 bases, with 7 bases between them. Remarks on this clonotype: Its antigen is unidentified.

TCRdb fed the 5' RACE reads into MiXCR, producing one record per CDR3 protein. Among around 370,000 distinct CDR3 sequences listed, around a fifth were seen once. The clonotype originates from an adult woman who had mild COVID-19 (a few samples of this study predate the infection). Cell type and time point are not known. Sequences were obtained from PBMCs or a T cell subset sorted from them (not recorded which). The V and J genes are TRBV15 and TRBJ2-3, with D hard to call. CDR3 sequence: CATEEADTQYF. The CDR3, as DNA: TGTGCCACCGAGGAAGCAGATACGCAGTATTTT.